These 3 T cell receptor beta chains came from one sample sequenced in a study of control samples from healthy donors and cancer patients. Using immunoSEQ multiplex PCR, the repertoire was profiled, and TCRdb retains in-frame clones only, with some absent. The sample holds 76,000 or so clones, around 86% seen once. The sequencing sample was made of PBMCs. The origin of the receptors is a woman aged 45-60 years with colorectal cancer.

The V gene is TRBV19, the J gene TRBJ1-2; D is ambiguous. This CDR3 is 11 amino acids long. Germline V CDR1 and CDR2: LNHDA, SQIVND (reference sequence). V was cut by 4 bases and J by 0 bases, with 0 bases left in between. CDR3 DNA sequence: TGTGCCAGTAGTACTAACTATGGCTACACCTTC. Translation gives CASSTNYGYTF.

The chain links TRBV5-6 to TRBJ2-5, with 9 nucleotides matching TRBD2. Unmatched junction bases numbered 3, after V lost 1 base and J lost 5 bases. The germline gives CDR1 SGHDT, CDR2 YYEEEE. CDR3 length equals 14 residues. CDR3: CASSLSAGGETQYF. The CDR3 nucleotides are TGTGCCAGCAGCTTGTCTGCGGGGGGGGAGACCCAGTACTTC.

The rearrangement joins TRBV6-1 to TRBJ2-2, with a tentative D call TRBD1 (6 bases). This CDR3 spans 14 amino acids. Between the trimmed V and J ends, which lost 6 bases and 7 bases, there was a span of 15 bases. Germline CDR1 reads MNHNS; CDR2 reads SASEGT. CDR3 loop: CASRNQGQGGELFF. CDR3 coding DNA: TGTGCCAGCAGAAACCAGGGGCAGGGCGGGGAGCTGTTTTTT.